This T cell receptor beta chain was identified during a study of metastatic and nonmetastatic thyroid tumors. Study overall: Repertoire comparisons spanned blood and tumor or nodule tissue from malignant and benign thyroid patients.

The CDR3 runs to 14 residues. Germline loops: CDR1 SGHDN, CDR2 FVKESK. V lost 1 base and J 5 bases, leaving 9 bases between the germline ends. TCRdb reassembled clones from the PCR reads with MiXCR. The table records around 23,000 clones, approximately 24% of them present only once. Patients were all untreated before their thyroid surgery. Ten or more counts support this clone. The chain recombines TRBV14 with TRBJ2-1; weak D call: TRBD2 (5 bases). Sequencing used blood. The receptor's source is a male donor with papillary thyroid cancer or a benign thyroid nodule (not recorded which). Some clones in this sample may be carry-over from other donors' samples. The chain's CDR3 is CASSQGTFNNEQFF. CDR3 nucleotide sequence: TGTGCCAGCAGCCAAGGGACTTTTAACAATGAGCAGTTCTTC.